This T cell receptor (beta chain) was found in a study of CD8+ T cells in alopecia areata. The study team obtained lesional scalp punch biopsies and peripheral blood from alopecia areata patients. Using a FACSAria, the CD4+ and CD8+ T cells were sorted from the PBMCs. Extracted RNA was reverse transcribed, and the resulting cDNA served as sequencing template. TCRdb keeps only in-frame clones here, not all; method: immunoSEQ multiplex PCR. The sample shows 65,000 to 95,000 clones, 51% of them seen only once. This clone was detected a few times. Its antigen is not identified. Trimming took off 1 base at V and 0 bases at J, with 6 bases between the two ends. The CDR3 extends over 15 amino acids. CDR1 is SEHNR, CDR2 FQNEAQ, per germline (reference sequence). The study's findings and limits: The study found TCR sharing across patients less clear than in mice, possibly for HLA reasons. In lesional scalp, particularly from alopecia totalis/universalis, clonality was higher than in normal scalp.

This clonotype originated in a human donor with alopecia areata. Sequenced input: NKG2D-high CD8+ T cells sorted from blood. J is TRBJ2-2 and V is TRBV7-9, with no clear D. CDR3 amino acids: CASSLVAPNTGELFF. For the CDR3, the DNA is TGTGCCAGCAGCTTAGTAGCCCCGAACACCGGGGAGCTGTTTTTT.